The following is a T cell receptor beta chain sequence with its context. Its specificity is unknown. These data originate in a study of cytomegalovirus exposure and HLA in healthy donors. About the study: Roughly four fifths of 300 to 450 genotyped donors fell in the Caucasian-associated ancestry cluster.

V was pared by 5 bases and J by 4 bases, with 15 bases between. Germline CDR1 LNHDA, CDR2 SQIVND (reference sequence). The CDR3 loop spans 15 amino acids. Findings of the study overall: It is likely that the observed cluster of highly shared sequence variants was a sequencing artifact.

Although they were nominally healthy when sampled, donors likely had unrecorded immune exposures. Primers included in the PCR were 60 Vbeta and 13 Jbeta primers. Produced via immunoSEQ multiplex PCR; TCRdb's table is partial and in-frame only. The table lists about 180,000 clones, roughly 75% of them singletons. Sequencing was performed on PBMCs. The source of this sequence is a young woman in good health and CMV-seronegative. The gene calls are TRBV19 and TRBJ2-1; D possibly corresponds to TRBD2 (6 bases). CDR3 coding DNA: TGTGCCAGTAGTCGGGAGCGGTTGAGTTACAATGAGCAGTTCTTC. This gives the protein CASSRERLSYNEQFF. Together with reference TRBV19 and TRBJ2-1, the CDR3 gives the full variable domain: DGGITQSPKYLFRKEGQNVTLSCEQNLNHDAMYWYRQDPGQGLRLIYYSQIVNDFQKGDIAEGYSVSREKKESFPLTVTSAQKNPTAFYLCASSRERLSYNEQFFGPGTRLTVL.